This T cell receptor beta chain was documented in a study of blood T cell repertoires in COVID-19. Overall study context: COVID-19 samples collected from the United States, Italy and Spain covered acute and convalescent phases.

Trimming took 5 bases from V and 4 from J, leaving 15 bases between them. Germline values: CDR1 MNHNY, CDR2 SVGAGI (reference sequence). This CDR3 has 16 amino acids. Source study methods: For nucleated cells, counts were estimated from reference gene primer amplification. The table came from immunoSEQ multiplex PCR; TCRdb's copy has only in-frame clones and leaves some out. That table supplies the V and J calls and clone size; D and trimming were determined from the DNA. The sample has 200,000 or so clones, roughly 86% seen once. The V and J genes are TRBV6-6 and TRBJ1-6; D may be TRBD1 (5 bases). This clonotype originated in a woman in her fifties or sixties with acute or convalescent COVID-19. Sequencing input: peripheral blood. Written as DNA, the CDR3 is TGTGCCAGCAGTCCGATTAGACAGCTTTATAATTCACCCCTCCACTTT. This encodes CASSPIRQLYNSPLHF.